The source of this TCR beta chain is a study of cytomegalovirus exposure and HLA in healthy donors. The primer mix had 60 Vbeta and 13 Jbeta primers. The repertoire was sequenced with immunoSEQ multiplex PCR; TCRdb's copy has only in-frame clones and lacks some. The profile shows tens of thousands of clones, roughly 78% of them singletons. Findings and caveats of the study: Reportedly, HLA-A and HLA-B alleles of most subjects were accurately predicted from TCR beta. Within a later analysis, the majority of CMV-associated TCR beta chains appeared HLA-restricted. The study assumed roughly uniform donor sequencing depth for presence/absence analyses. The classifier reportedly diagnosed cytomegalovirus status with high sensitivity and specificity.

This clone was seen only a few times. Its antigen remains unidentified. The length of the CDR3 is 12 residues. Germline assignment: CDR1 LNHDA and CDR2 SQIVND (reference sequence). The V end was cut by 3 bases, the J end by 11 bases, with 13 bases between. The rearrangement uses TRBV19 and TRBJ1-1; tentatively, D is TRBD1 (6 bases). Material for sequencing was PBMCs. This TCR was recovered from a man aged 25-40 years in good health and CMV-seronegative. The CDR3 sequence: CASSMRTGGAFF. DNA of the CDR3: TGTGCCAGTAGTATGAGGACGGGGGGCGCTTTCTTT.